The sequence of this T cell receptor beta chain was determined in a study of blood T cell repertoires in COVID-19. Study summary: PBMCs, B-cell-depleted T cells, or T cells provided the cDNA or gDNA that made up the material.

Germline loops: CDR1 SNHLY, CDR2 FYNNEI. The CDR3 loop spans 15 amino acids. J was trimmed by 5 bases and V by 8 bases; bases with no gene match: 10. Repertoires were generated with immunoSEQ multiplex PCR, while TCRdb's copy carries only in-frame clones and drops some. The sample includes 150,000 to 200,000 clones, approximately 82% of them seen just once. This clone was recorded a few times. This receptor was obtained from a woman at least 80 years old with acute or convalescent COVID-19. The sequenced material came from peripheral blood. The genes are TRBV2 and TRBJ2-1; 9 nucleotides match TRBD2. The CDR3 DNA is TGTGCCAGCCGCCAGCGGGAGGTGGGGAACAATGAGCAGTTCTTC. Protein product: CASRQREVGNNEQFF.